The 25 T cell receptor beta chains listed next were all sequenced from one sample in a study of T cells in Graves' hyperthyroidism and ophthalmopathy. Amplification targeted TCR beta CDR3 regions from RNA transcripts. The study used the HTBI primer set for a first-round RT-PCR of the TCR CDR3. TCRdb reprocessed the multiplex PCR reads via MiXCR and lists one record per CDR3 protein. The table records just under 750,000 distinct CDR3 sequences, over 35% of them present only once. The material sequenced was blood. All receptors come from a woman aged 40-49 years with Graves' hyperthyroidism.

This clonotype occurred many times. The gene calls are TRBV15 and TRBJ1-1; D unclear. The CDR3 runs 14 residues. V shed 2 bases and J shed 1 base, with 8 bases lying between them. Germline V gene lookup returns CDR1 LNHNV and CDR2 YYDKDF (reference sequence). CDR3 coding DNA: TGTGCCACCAGCAGATATGACTCGAACACTGAAGCTTTCTTT. Translation gives CATSRYDSNTEAFF.

This clonotype showed up many times. The genes are TRBV10-3 and TRBJ1-2, with D perhaps TRBD1 (5 bases). CDR1 and CDR2 from the germline V gene are ENHRY and SYGVKD. The V end was cut by 10 bases, the J end by 4 bases, with 13 bases between. CDR3 length: 12 amino acids. CDR3 amino acids: CATRRGTYGYTF. The CDR3 DNA sequence: TGTGCCACCCGAAGGGGTACCTATGGCTACACCTTC.

This chain joins TRBV7-2 and TRBJ2-2; D unclear. The CDR3 covers 13 residues. The V end lost 5 bases, the J end lost 5 bases, and 9 bases lay between the germline ends. The germline V gene has CDR1 SGHTA and CDR2 FQGNSA. The CDR3 DNA reads TGTGCCAGCAGCCCTCTTCTTACCGGGGAGCTGTTTTTT. Protein sequence: CASSPLLTGELFF. The full variable domain, its missing parts supplied by reference TRBV7-2 and TRBJ2-2, is GAGVSQSPSNKVTEKGKDVELRCDPISGHTALYWYRQSLGQGLEFLIYFQGNSAPDKSGLPSDRFSAERTGGSVSTLTIQRTQQEDSAVYLCASSPLLTGELFFGEGSRLTVL.

The rearrangement uses TRBV24-1 and TRBJ1-5; a weak D match, TRBD1 (5 bases). The CDR3 loop spans 14 amino acids. V dropped 5 bases and J dropped 15 bases, with 22 bases sitting between them. In germline, CDR1 is KGHDR, CDR2 SFDVKD. In nucleotides, the CDR3 is TGTGCCACCAGTGGCCCGAGGGGAGATCAGCTCCGGCATTTT. Its translation is CATSGPRGDQLRHF.

This clonotype was found many times. CDR3 residues: CASSWTSAQETQYF. CDR3 coding DNA: TGTGCCAGCAGCTGGACTAGCGCCCAAGAGACCCAGTACTTC. V is TRBV7-9 and J is TRBJ2-5; 9 bases line up with TRBD2. The CDR3 runs to 14 residues. The trim removed 4 bases at V and 1 base at J, leaving 1 base unmatched. Per the germline V gene, CDR1 is SEHNR and CDR2 is FQNEAQ (reference sequence).

As for this clonotype: This sequence may be a read error, since a much larger clone differs from it by one base. Given the absence of the conserved phenylalanine or tryptophan at the CDR3 end, a read error is likely. This chain connects TRBV14 to TRBJ1-1; D is ambiguous. CDR1 and CDR2 from the germline V gene are SGHDN and FVKESK. This CDR3 region has 14 residues. V was cut by 1 base and J by 1 base, with 7 bases left in between. The DNA of the CDR3 is TGTGCCAGCAGCCAAGGAGGGAGGAACACTGAAGCTTTCCTT. Protein sequence: CASSQGGRNTEAFL.

This rearrangement joins TRBV28 to TRBJ2-7; 10 positions match TRBD2. V gave up 5 bases and J gave up 6 bases; unmatched junction bases: 7. CDR1 is MDHEN, CDR2 SYDVKM, per germline. The CDR3 is made up of 14 amino acids. CDR3 nucleotide sequence: TGTGCCAGCAGTGCCCCCAGCGGGGGGGGCGAGCAGTACTTC. Its protein product is CASSAPSGGGEQYF.

J is TRBJ2-1 and V is TRBV7-2; unclear D gene. Germline assignment: CDR1 SGHTA and CDR2 FQGNSA. The CDR3 length is 13 residues. V lost 5 bases and J lost 10, with 15 bases in between. The CDR3: CASSDLPPREQFF. Here the CDR3 DNA reads TGTGCCAGCAGCGACCTTCCCCCCAGGGAGCAGTTCTTC.

This sequence joins TRBV7-8 and TRBJ2-7, with 7 positions matching TRBD2. CDR1 is SGHVS, CDR2 FQNEAQ, per germline. Losses at the gene ends were 4 bases for V and 6 bases for J; bases not matched to a gene: 18. This CDR3 region has 17 residues. The CDR3 sequence: CASSSEAGLAALTEQYF. DNA of the CDR3: TGTGCCAGCAGCTCCGAGGCAGGGCTAGCGGCACTCACCGAGCAGTACTTC.

This chain uses TRBV2 with TRBJ1-5; 8 nucleotides align to TRBD1. Germline V gene sequence: CDR1 SNHLY, CDR2 FYNNEI. J gave up 11 bases and V 3 bases, and 12 bases lay outside the gene matches. The CDR3 has 15 residues. In DNA form, the CDR3 reads TGTGCCAGCAGTGATGTAGGACAGGGTTGGGAGACCCAGCATTTT. It codes for CASSDVGQGWETQHF.

This chain joins TRBV27 and TRBJ2-3; D remains unclear. Germline V gene data show CDR1 as MNHEY and CDR2 as SMNVEV (reference sequence). Trimming took off 4 bases at V and 0 bases at J, with 5 bases between the two ends. The CDR3 extends over 13 amino acids. The CDR3 sequence: CASSSLSTDTQYF. The CDR3 nucleotides read TGTGCCAGCAGTTCTCTCAGCACAGATACGCAGTATTTT.

In this sample, this clonotype turned up a few times. The CDR3 protein is CASNHQGFTDTQYF. CDR3 coding DNA: TGTGCCAGCAACCACCAGGGGTTCACAGATACGCAGTATTTT. The gene calls are TRBV6-5 and TRBJ2-3; perhaps TRBD1 as D (6 bases). V gave up 7 bases and J gave up 2 bases, with 13 bases separating them. Germline CDR1 and CDR2: MNHEY and SVGAGI. The CDR3 contains 14 residues.

The table lists this clonotype with a few counts. The V call is TRBV20-1, the J call TRBJ1-2, with D possibly matching TRBD1 (6 bases). This CDR3 has 12 amino acids. V was shortened by 4 bases and J by 8 bases, with 14 bases between the two germline ends. Germline V gene sequence: CDR1 DFQATT, CDR2 SNEGSKA (reference sequence). The CDR3 loop is CSAKYRAWGYTF. CDR3 coding DNA: TGCAGTGCTAAGTACAGGGCCTGGGGCTACACCTTC.

This clonotype was counted a few times. The chain couples TRBV11-1 to TRBJ2-3; 9 nucleotides agree with TRBD1. V was clipped by 2 bases and J by 1 base; unmatched bases: 1. The germline V gene has CDR1 SGHAT and CDR2 FQDESV (reference sequence). This CDR3 comprises 15 residues. In DNA form, the CDR3 reads TGTGCCAGCAGCTTAAGGGACAGGGGCACAGATACGCAGTATTTT. This encodes CASSLRDRGTDTQYF.

The chain couples TRBV19 to TRBJ2-3; D gene ambiguous. The CDR3 spans 12 residues. CDR1 and CDR2 from the germline V gene are LNHDA and SQIVND (reference sequence). V was clipped by 3 bases and J by 3 bases, with 4 bases between them. CDR3 region: CASSIGTDTQYF. CDR3 nucleotide sequence: TGTGCCAGTAGTATCGGAACAGATACGCAGTATTTT.

This clonotype was found a few times. The V call is TRBV5-1, the J call TRBJ2-2; 10 nucleotides align to TRBD2. The trim removed 4 bases at V and 4 bases at J, leaving 10 bases unmatched. This CDR3 has 17 amino acids. Per the germline V gene, CDR1 is SGHRS and CDR2 is YFSETQ. CDR3 sequence reads: CASSPLGLAGATGELFF. The CDR3 region has the DNA TGCGCCAGCAGCCCTCTCGGGCTAGCGGGAGCCACCGGGGAGCTGTTTTTT. Full variable domain (missing parts from reference TRBV5-1 and TRBJ2-2): KAGVTQTPRYLIKTRGQQVTLSCSPISGHRSVSWYQQTPGQGLQFLFEYFSETQRNKGNFPGRFSGRQFSNSRSEMNVSTLELGDSALYLCASSPLGLAGATGELFFGEGSRLTVL.

The genes are TRBV7-2 and TRBJ2-7; 10 bases map to TRBD2. The DNA matches TRBJ2-5 better at its end, which makes the J call doubtful. In germline, CDR1 is SGHTA, CDR2 FQGNSA. The CDR3 covers 15 residues. CDR3 nucleotide sequence: TGTGCCAGCAGGTCCTTTCCGGGACTAGCGGAGACCCAGTACTTC. It yields the protein CASRSFPGLAETQYF.

The chain is built from TRBV11-2 and TRBJ2-1, with TRBD2 identical over 10 bases. V was pared by 9 bases and J by 6 bases, with 8 bases of the junction left unmatched. The CDR3 is made up of 14 amino acids. CDR1 is SGHAT and CDR2 is FQNNGV in the germline V gene. CDR3 coding DNA: TGTGCCAGTAGTCCACTAGCGGGACCCAATGAGCAGTTCTTC. Translation gives CASSPLAGPNEQFF.

This clonotype was counted many times. The J gene is TRBJ2-7, the V gene TRBV29-1; 9 bases are a match to TRBD1. With 4 bases clipped from V and 0 bases from J, the junction kept 4 bases outside the gene matches. The CDR3 runs to 14 residues. Per the germline V gene, CDR1 is SQVTM and CDR2 is ANQGSEA. CDR3 sequence reads: CSVVGTGSSYEQYF. CDR3 in DNA: TGCAGCGTTGTAGGGACAGGGTCCTCCTACGAGCAGTACTTC.

This clonotype was recorded at least ten times. This chain links TRBV5-1 with TRBJ1-3; D uncertain. Trimming pared 0 bases from V and 2 bases from J, leaving 9 bases between. The germline V gene encodes CDR1 SGHRS and CDR2 YFSETQ. This CDR3 comprises 15 residues. The CDR3 spells CASSLELRPGNTIYF. CDR3 nucleotide sequence: TGCGCCAGCAGCTTGGAACTAAGACCTGGAAACACCATATATTTT.

This clonotype was picked up many times. The chain recombines TRBV12-3 or TRBV12-4 with TRBJ1-5; 8 bases are shared with TRBD1. The CDR3 has 15 amino acids. V was pared by 5 bases and J by 4 bases, with 7 bases of the junction left unmatched. The CDR3 loop is CASSTGTGLNQPQHF. CDR3 nucleotides: TGTGCCAGCAGTACTGGGACAGGATTGAATCAGCCCCAGCATTTT.

This clonotype was observed a handful of times. At one end the junction does not follow the germline gene, possibly because of a read error. This chain joins TRBV28 and TRBJ2-5; the D gene is possibly TRBD2 (6 bases). The CDR3 length is 12 residues. Germline V lookup: CDR1 MDHEN, CDR2 SYDVKM. CDR3 in DNA: TGTGCCAGCAGCCATGAGCCGGGACCCGGGGGTTTC. It encodes CASSHEPGPGGF.

In its sample, this clonotype was seen a few times. The chain joins TRBV24-1 to TRBJ1-2, with D tentatively TRBD1 (5 bases). This CDR3 region has 11 residues. Trimming pared 11 bases from V and 7 bases from J, leaving 13 bases between. Germline assignment: CDR1 KGHDR and CDR2 SFDVKD. The CDR3 loop is CASGTEGGYTF. The CDR3 nucleotides are TGTGCCAGCGGGACCGAGGGTGGCTACACCTTC.

About this clonotype: A much larger clone is a single base away; this may be a read error. Here the CDR3 omits its conserved ending phenylalanine or tryptophan, so a read error is the likely source. This sequence joins TRBV7-2 and TRBJ1-4, with TRBD1 as a possible D gene (6 bases). CDR3 length: 16 residues. Trimming shortened V by 4 bases and J by 6 bases, and 18 bases separated the two germline ends. The V gene's germline CDR1 is SGHTA and CDR2 FQGNSA. The CDR3: CASSSTSGGPDEKLFS. The DNA for the CDR3 is TGTGCCAGCAGCTCCACCTCCGGGGGGCCAGATGAAAAACTGTTTTCT.

The V call is TRBV29-1, the J call TRBJ1-6; 7 bases fit TRBD1. This CDR3 contains 14 residues. Trimming at V came to 6 bases and at J to 6 bases, leaving 8 bases not matched to a gene. Germline CDR1 SQVTM, CDR2 ANQGSEA. The CDR3 here is CSVASGTVNSPLHF. CDR3 nucleotide sequence: TGCAGCGTCGCCTCCGGGACAGTTAATTCACCCCTCCACTTT.